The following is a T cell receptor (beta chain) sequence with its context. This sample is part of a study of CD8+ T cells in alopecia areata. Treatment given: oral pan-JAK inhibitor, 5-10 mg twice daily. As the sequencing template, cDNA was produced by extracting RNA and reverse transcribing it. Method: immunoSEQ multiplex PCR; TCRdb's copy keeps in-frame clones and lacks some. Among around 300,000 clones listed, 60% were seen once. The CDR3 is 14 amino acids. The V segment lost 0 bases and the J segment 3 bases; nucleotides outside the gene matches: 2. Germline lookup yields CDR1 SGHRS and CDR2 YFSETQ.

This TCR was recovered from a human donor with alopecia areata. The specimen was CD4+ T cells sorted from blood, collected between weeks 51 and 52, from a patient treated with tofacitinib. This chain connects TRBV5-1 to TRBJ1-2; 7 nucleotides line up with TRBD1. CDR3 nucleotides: TGCGCCAGCAGCTTGGCTACAGGGGACTATGGCTACACCTTC. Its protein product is CASSLATGDYGYTF.